What follows is one T cell receptor (beta chain) and its context. Patients of the Seattle cohort, enrolled during active infection, were followed longitudinally. Germline V gene lookup returns CDR1 GTSNPN and CDR2 SVGIG (reference sequence). The ends were cut back, 5 bases at V and 4 bases at J, with 6 bases in the middle. The length of the CDR3 is 11 residues. These data belong to a study of blood T cell repertoires in COVID-19. Using immunoSEQ multiplex PCR, the repertoire was profiled, and TCRdb retains in-frame clones only, with some absent. The sample includes about 130,000 clones, about 74% of them seen just once.

The sequenced sample was peripheral blood. The chain recombines TRBV30 with TRBJ2-1; D gene uncertain. This TCR was recovered from a man aged 80 or over with COVID-19, enrolled during active disease. CDR3 sequence (DNA): TGTGCCTGGGGTTCTTACAATGAGCAGTTCTTC. The encoded protein is CAWGSYNEQFF.